The 15 T cell receptor beta chains below were found in one sample sequenced in a study of blood T cell repertoires in COVID-19. Here immunoSEQ multiplex PCR was the method, and the copy in TCRdb shows in-frame clones only, minus some. Here the sample spans around 42,000 clones, about three quarters being singletons. Sequencing used peripheral blood. The origin of the receptors is a man aged 65 to 85 with active or convalescent COVID-19.

The V gene is TRBV14, the J gene TRBJ1-2, with D possibly being TRBD1 (6 bases). Per the germline V gene, CDR1 is SGHDN and CDR2 is FVKESK. CDR3 length: 14 residues. Trimming shortened V by 0 bases and J by 4 bases, and 9 bases separated the two germline ends. Here the CDR3 DNA reads TGTGCCAGCAGCCAAGATACCAGGGGCTATGGCTACACCTTC. Amino acid sequence: CASSQDTRGYGYTF.

This chain connects TRBV27 to TRBJ2-5; the match to TRBD2 covers 8 bases. CDR3 length equals 13 residues. With 6 bases clipped from V and 5 bases from J, the junction kept 5 bases outside the gene matches. Germline V lookup: CDR1 MNHEY, CDR2 SMNVEV (reference sequence). This CDR3 is CASSQERGETQYF. Here the CDR3 DNA reads TGTGCCAGCAGCCAAGAGCGGGGGGAGACCCAGTACTTC.

Remarks on this clone: An end of the junction does not agree with germline; a read error may underlie this. The chain combines TRBV19 with TRBJ2-1, with D perhaps matching TRBD1 (6 bases). This CDR3 spans 15 amino acids. Germline CDR1 LNHDA, CDR2 SQIVND (reference sequence). Here the CDR3 DNA reads TGTGCCAGTAGCGAAGCTGGGGGCTTGCAGGGCCGCAAGGTCTTC. Translated, it gives CASSEAGGLQGRKVF.

V gene TRBV10-3 combines with J gene TRBJ2-1, with a weak D call TRBD2 (6 bases). V was trimmed by 8 bases and J by 0 bases, leaving 11 bases between them. This CDR3 has 14 amino acids. Germline assignment: CDR1 ENHRY and CDR2 SYGVKD. Here the CDR3 DNA reads TGTGCCATCGGCCGCGGGGACTCCTACAATGAGCAGTTCTTC. Translated, it gives CAIGRGDSYNEQFF.

This clone is a singleton in its sample. The chain has TRBV3-1 (or the pseudogene TRBV3-2) and TRBJ1-1; D remains ambiguous. This CDR3 has 15 residues. Looked up from germline, CDR1 is LGHDT and CDR2 is YNNKEL (reference sequence). Trimming cost V 4 bases and J 11 bases, with 23 bases left between them. The CDR3 protein is CASSPSGVQAKSAFF. The CDR3 DNA is TGTGCCAGCAGCCCTTCCGGCGTCCAGGCAAAGTCGGCTTTCTTT.

This rearrangement joins TRBV5-6 to TRBJ1-5; weak D call: TRBD1 (5 bases). Deletions cut 2 bases from V and 7 bases from J, with 13 bases between. The germline gives CDR1 SGHDT, CDR2 YYEEEE. The CDR3 has 14 amino acids. CDR3 in amino acids: CASSLWGGGQPQHF. CDR3 sequence (DNA): TGTGCCAGCAGCTTATGGGGGGGTGGACAGCCCCAGCATTTT. Variable domain in full (rest from reference TRBV5-6 and TRBJ1-5): DAGVTQSPTHLIKTRGQQVTLRCSPKSGHDTVSWYQQALGQGPQFIFQYYEEEERQRGNFPDRFSGHQFPNYSSELNVNALLLGDSALYLCASSLWGGGQPQHFGDGTRLSIL.

The chain links TRBV5-6 to TRBJ2-7, with a tentative D call TRBD1 (6 bases). CDR3 length: 14 amino acids. Germline V gives CDR1 SGHDT, CDR2 YYEEEE. V lost 0 bases and J lost 4, with 11 bases in between. CDR3 nucleotide sequence: TGTGCCAGCAGCTTGGGCAGGGGTTTATACGAGCAGTACTTC. Translated, it gives CASSLGRGLYEQYF.

The rearrangement joins TRBV28 to TRBJ2-3; D is undetermined. The CDR3 spans 14 residues. Looked up from germline, CDR1 is MDHEN and CDR2 is SYDVKM. V was cut by 5 bases and J by 1 base, with 10 bases left in between. CDR3 protein: CASSDSLGTDTQYF. The CDR3, as DNA: TGTGCCAGCAGTGACTCCCTAGGCACAGATACGCAGTATTTT.

V usage is TRBV2 and J usage is TRBJ1-4; D remains ambiguous. CDR3 size: 15 residues. Germline values: CDR1 SNHLY, CDR2 FYNNEI. DNA of the CDR3: TGTGCTTCCAGAGGCGGGCACACCTTTAATGAAAAACTGTTTTTT. It translates to CASRGGHTFNEKLFF.

This clone appeared once. The chain joins TRBV5-1 to TRBJ2-5; 9 bases agree with TRBD2. There are 16 residues in the CDR3. V lost 4 bases, J lost 4 bases, and 11 bases stayed unmatched. CDR1 and CDR2 (germline): SGHRS, YFSETQ. As DNA, the CDR3 is TGCGCCAGCAGCACCGGGACTAGCCGGGGGGGAGAGACCCAGTACTTC. This encodes CASSTGTSRGGETQYF.

The chain links TRBV28 to TRBJ1-1; D possibly corresponds to TRBD1 (5 bases). Germline V lookup: CDR1 MDHEN, CDR2 SYDVKM. This CDR3 contains 15 residues. V was cut by 7 bases and J by 0 bases, with 15 bases left in between. This CDR3 is CASTPGAVVNTEAFF. The CDR3 DNA follows: TGTGCCAGCACCCCTGGGGCAGTTGTGAACACTGAAGCTTTCTTT.

The chain has TRBV28 and TRBJ2-1; a weak D match, TRBD1 (6 bases). The CDR3 has 17 residues. The V end was cut by 3 bases, the J end by 8 bases, with 23 bases between. The germline V gene encodes CDR1 MDHEN and CDR2 SYDVKM. The CDR3 spells CASSFPSRQEWGDEQFF. The CDR3 nucleotides are TGTGCCAGCAGTTTCCCCTCCCGACAGGAATGGGGAGATGAGCAGTTCTTC.

J is TRBJ1-4 and V is TRBV4-1, with D perhaps TRBD1 (6 bases). V was shortened by 4 bases and J by 5 bases, with 17 bases between the two germline ends. The CDR3 is made up of 16 amino acids. Looked up from germline, CDR1 is MGHRA and CDR2 is YSYEKL. CDR3 sequence (DNA): TGCGCCAGCAGCCGCTCACCGGGACAAATAAATGAAAAACTGTTTTTT. Translated: CASSRSPGQINEKLFF.

This chain links TRBV5-5 with TRBJ1-5, with 9 nucleotides matching TRBD1. Trimming cost V 0 bases and J 3 bases; bases outside gene matches: 4. Germline lookup yields CDR1 SGHKS and CDR2 YYEKEE (reference sequence). The CDR3 runs 16 residues. The CDR3 sequence: CASSLGTGAANQPQHF. The CDR3 bases are TGTGCCAGCAGCTTGGGGACAGGGGCTGCCAATCAGCCCCAGCATTTT.

This clone was counted between two and nine times. The V call is TRBV7-9, the J call TRBJ1-4; the D gene is possibly TRBD1 (6 bases). The CDR3 is 15 residues long. From germline, CDR1 is SEHNR and CDR2 FQNEAQ (reference sequence). The V end lost 5 bases, the J end lost 5 bases, and 15 bases lay between the germline ends. In DNA form, the CDR3 reads TGTGCCAGCAGCCGCGGTCAGGGGCCGAATGAAAAACTGTTTTTT. Protein product: CASSRGQGPNEKLFF.